Below, 23 T cell receptor beta chains from the same sample are listed, as sequenced in a study of blood T cells in healthy people across ages. Together with a sample-barcoded 5' primer, a J-beta primer mix was included in a second PCR lasting roughly 6 to 12 cycles. TCRdb processed the 5' RACE reads anew with MiXCR; each CDR3 protein has one entry. The sample lists 500,000 to 700,000 distinct CDR3 sequences; about 30% were seen once. Material for sequencing was blood. These receptors all stem from an elderly woman in good health.

This clonotype was detected many times. The chain carries TRBV20-1 and TRBJ1-6; 9 bases are a match to TRBD1. Per the germline V gene, CDR1 is DFQATT and CDR2 is SNEGSKA (reference sequence). J lost 5 bases, V lost 3 bases, and 11 bases had no gene match. The CDR3 contains 17 residues. The CDR3 sequence: CSARGTGMLFDNSPLHF. The CDR3 DNA follows: TGCAGTGCTAGGGGGACAGGGATGTTATTTGATAATTCACCCCTCCACTTT.

This clonotype was counted at least ten times. The chain carries TRBV2 and TRBJ2-7, with 9 bases lining up with TRBD1. The CDR3 is made up of 14 amino acids. Trimming cost V 8 bases and J 1 base; bases outside gene matches: 6. Germline values: CDR1 SNHLY, CDR2 FYNNEI. CDR3 protein: CASQDRGNSYEQYF. In DNA, the CDR3 is TGTGCCAGCCAGGACAGGGGCAATTCCTACGAGCAGTACTTC.

The chain joins TRBV7-2 to TRBJ2-7, with 8 bases lining up with TRBD2. J was trimmed by 4 bases and V by 4 bases; bases with no gene match: 15. CDR1 and CDR2 from the germline V gene are SGHTA and FQGNSA. There are 17 residues in the CDR3. CDR3 coding DNA: TGTGCCAGCAGCTCCGGACCAGCGGGGGAGTTTCCTTACGAGCAGTACTTC. Its translation: CASSSGPAGEFPYEQYF.

Regarding this clonotype: With a much larger clone just one base away, this may be a read error. The gene calls are TRBV6-2 or TRBV6-3 and TRBJ1-1; D is unresolved. The CDR3 extends over 14 amino acids. Germline V gives CDR1 MNHEY, CDR2 SVGEGT. CDR3 sequence: CVSSYEGSNTEAFF. The CDR3 region has the DNA TGTGTCAGCAGTTATGAAGGGTCTAACACTGAAGCTTTCTTT.

Regarding this clonotype: The DNA is left out, because the CDR3 cannot be placed on it with certainty; the CDR3 is given as TCRdb lists it. The gene calls are TRBV7-9 and TRBJ2-2; the D segment call TRBD1 is taken from the table without a DNA check. Germline assignment: CDR1 SEHNR and CDR2 FQNEAQ (reference sequence). Including both end residues, the CDR3 is 14 amino acids long. The CDR3 sequence is CASSFGQGSGEPFF.

Here the CDR3 reads CSARSGVGGEAFF. The DNA for the CDR3 is TGCAGTGCTAGGTCCGGAGTTGGTGGTGAAGCTTTCTTT. The chain is built from TRBV20-1 and TRBJ1-1, with D unresolved. Trimming shortened V by 3 bases and J by 7 bases, and 15 bases separated the two germline ends. CDR1 DFQATT and CDR2 SNEGSKA come from the germline V gene (reference sequence). The CDR3 loop spans 13 amino acids.

The chain recombines TRBV9 with TRBJ1-1; TRBD1 might be the D (5 bases). CDR1 SGDLS and CDR2 YYNGEE come from the germline V gene. V dropped 1 base and J dropped 6 bases, with 13 bases sitting between them. CDR3 size: 14 residues. CDR3 in DNA: TGTGCCAGCAGCGTAAGCGTCAGGGCCCCTGAAGCTTTCTTT. Its translation is CASSVSVRAPEAFF.

Ten or more counts support this clonotype. V is TRBV6-6 and J is TRBJ2-7; 9 bases line up with TRBD1. Germline V gene sequence: CDR1 MNHNY, CDR2 SVGAGI (reference sequence). J gave up 3 bases and V 4 bases, and 7 bases lay outside the gene matches. The CDR3 extends over 15 amino acids. The CDR3 here is CASSWTKTGGYEQYF. The CDR3 DNA reads TGTGCCAGCAGTTGGACCAAGACAGGGGGCTACGAGCAGTACTTC.

This clonotype was seen a few times. The J gene is TRBJ2-1, the V gene TRBV5-6; 7 bases map to TRBD2. The V segment lost 0 bases and the J segment 0 bases; nucleotides outside the gene matches: 6. Germline lookup yields CDR1 SGHDT and CDR2 YYEEEE. CDR3 length: 17 residues. CDR3 nucleotides: TGTGCCAGCAGCTTGGGGTTCGGCGGGGGCTCCTACAATGAGCAGTTCTTC. Its protein is CASSLGFGGGSYNEQFF.

This clonotype was picked up many times. The J gene is TRBJ2-7, the V gene TRBV30; 9 nucleotides line up with TRBD2. The germline CDR1 and CDR2 sequences are GTSNPN and SVGIG (reference sequence). Trimming took 0 bases from V and 2 from J; bases not matched to a gene: 5. The CDR3 covers 15 residues. The CDR3 nucleotides read TGTGCCTGGAGTGTAATAGCGGGGGTCACCTACGAGCAGTACTTC. Residues: CAWSVIAGVTYEQYF.

This clonotype was seen many times. V is TRBV5-6 and J is TRBJ2-6, with D possibly being TRBD1 or TRBD2 (5 bases each). V was clipped by 4 bases and J by 4 bases, with 12 bases between them. The CDR3 has 15 amino acids. Looked up from germline, CDR1 is SGHDT and CDR2 is YYEEEE. CDR3 coding DNA: TGTGCCAGCAGCCGGGACCCTTCCGGGGCCAACGTCCTGACTTTC. Translated, it gives CASSRDPSGANVLTF.

This clonotype was seen more than once but under ten times. The chain is built from TRBV20-1 and TRBJ1-5; D uncertain. The CDR3 has 12 amino acids. V gave up 0 bases and J gave up 6 bases, with 6 bases separating them. Germline assignment: CDR1 DFQATT and CDR2 SNEGSKA (reference sequence). CDR3 bases: TGCAGTGCTAGAGATCAAGGTCAGCCCCAGCATTTT. Amino acids: CSARDQGQPQHF.

Ten or more counts support this clonotype. The chain carries TRBV7-2 and TRBJ2-3; 8 bases align to TRBD1. Germline trimming cut 1 base from V and 4 bases from J; bases unmatched to any gene: 4. The CDR3 extends over 15 amino acids. Germline loops: CDR1 SGHTA, CDR2 FQGNSA. The CDR3 reads CASSLVGQGPDTQYF. For the CDR3, the DNA is TGTGCCAGCAGCTTAGTCGGACAGGGCCCAGATACGCAGTATTTT.

This chain links TRBV30 with TRBJ2-2, with D possibly being TRBD2 (5 bases). The ends were cut back, 0 bases at V and 5 bases at J, with 7 bases in the middle. The CDR3 has 13 residues. Germline V lookup: CDR1 GTSNPN, CDR2 SVGIG (reference sequence). The CDR3 region is CAWSVRGTGELFF. DNA for the CDR3: TGTGCCTGGAGTGTACGGGGTACCGGGGAGCTGTTTTTT.

This clonotype was detected ten times or more. This chain joins TRBV30 and TRBJ2-1; D is undetermined. The germline CDR1 and CDR2 sequences are GTSNPN and SVGIG (reference sequence). The CDR3 runs to 13 residues. V was clipped by 0 bases and J by 7 bases, with 10 bases between them. Here the CDR3 reads CAWSVAERNEQFF. The CDR3 nucleotides read TGTGCCTGGAGTGTTGCGGAGAGAAATGAGCAGTTCTTC.

This clonotype was detected a few times. One base away lies a much larger clone, so this may be a sequencing read error. J is TRBJ2-3 and V is TRBV5-8, with 8 bases aligning to TRBD1. The CDR3 sequence is 15 residues long. Germline V gives CDR1 SGHTS, CDR2 YDEGEE. J gave up 0 bases and V 4 bases, and 4 bases lay outside the gene matches. The CDR3 region is CASSRTGLSTDTQYF. Written as DNA, the CDR3 is TGTGCCAGCAGCCGGACAGGGTTGAGCACAGATACGCAGTATTTT. Complete variable domain (other parts from reference TRBV5-8 and TRBJ2-3): EAGVTQSPTHLIKTRGQQATLRCSPISGHTSVYWYQQALGLGLQFLLWYDEGEERNRGNFPPRFSGRQFPNYSSELNVNALELEDSALYLCASSRTGLSTDTQYFGPGTRLTVL.

This clonotype was recorded at least ten times. V and J are TRBV6-1 and TRBJ2-3, with TRBD1 identical over 9 bases. There are 17 residues in the CDR3. V was clipped by 4 bases and J by 0 bases; unmatched bases: 8. The germline V gene encodes CDR1 MNHNS and CDR2 SASEGT. The CDR3 DNA follows: TGTGCCAGCAGTGGGCAAACAGGGGGCGGTAGCACAGATACGCAGTATTTT. It specifies CASSGQTGGGSTDTQYF.

This chain links TRBV10-3 with TRBJ1-3; D is uncertain. This CDR3 comprises 15 residues. Germline CDR1 and CDR2: ENHRY and SYGVKD. V was shortened by 5 bases and J by 0 bases, with 11 bases between the two germline ends. In DNA, the CDR3 is TGTGCCATCAGTAAAGACTCGAGCTCTGGAAACACCATATATTTT. Translating it yields CAISKDSSSGNTIYF.

This clonotype was detected ten times or more. DNA of the CDR3: TGTGCCAGCAGTTACGGACATGGAGTGGGGGAGCAGTACTTC. It translates to CASSYGHGVGEQYF. The chain joins TRBV6-2 or TRBV6-3 to TRBJ2-7, with a tentative D call TRBD1 (5 bases). Germline V gene data show CDR1 as MNHEY and CDR2 as SVGEGT. The CDR3 totals 14 residues. V was trimmed by 2 bases and J by 7 bases, leaving 15 bases between them.

This clonotype was seen at least ten times. The chain employs TRBV5-1 and TRBJ2-1; D not resolved. This CDR3 comprises 16 residues. Looked up from germline, CDR1 is SGHRS and CDR2 is YFSETQ. The V and J ends lost 0 bases and 8 bases respectively, with 18 bases between them. The CDR3 sequence is CASSLGVGYRSDEQFF. Here the CDR3 DNA reads TGCGCCAGCAGCTTGGGTGTGGGGTACCGATCAGATGAGCAGTTCTTC. The full variable domain, in which reference TRBV5-1 and TRBJ2-1 provide the parts outside the CDR3, is KAGVTQTPRYLIKTRGQQVTLSCSPISGHRSVSWYQQTPGQGLQFLFEYFSETQRNKGNFPGRFSGRQFSNSRSEMNVSTLELGDSALYLCASSLGVGYRSDEQFFGPGTRLTVL.

This clonotype was counted ten times or more. The chain recombines TRBV20-1 with TRBJ2-5; D is possibly TRBD2 (5 bases). Trimming stripped 6 bases from V and 5 bases from J, with 13 bases between. CDR3 length: 12 residues. Germline CDR1 DFQATT, CDR2 SNEGSKA (reference sequence). The CDR3 is CSARLQRETQYF. The CDR3 region has the DNA TGCAGTGCCAGACTCCAGCGGGAGACCCAGTACTTC.

As for this clonotype: A clone one base away is much larger, so this may be a read error. The V gene is TRBV28, the J gene TRBJ2-5; D may be TRBD1 or TRBD2 (5 bases each). V lost 2 bases, J lost 4 bases, and 17 bases lay in between. The CDR3 runs to 16 residues. Germline CDR1 and CDR2: MDHEN and SYDVKM. The CDR3 coding sequence is TGTGCCAGCAGTTTAATGGCCCCGGGGCGCGGAGAGACCCAGTACTTC. Protein sequence: CASSLMAPGRGETQYF.

In its sample, this clonotype was seen many times. CDR3 residues: CASSRTSGGNNEQFF. The CDR3 nucleotides read TGTGCCAGCAGCCGTACTAGCGGGGGGAACAATGAGCAGTTCTTC. The chain combines TRBV2 with TRBJ2-1, with 12 bases lining up with TRBD2. CDR1 and CDR2 from the germline V gene are SNHLY and FYNNEI. The CDR3 consists of 15 residues. V was clipped by 6 bases and J by 5 bases; unmatched bases: 5.